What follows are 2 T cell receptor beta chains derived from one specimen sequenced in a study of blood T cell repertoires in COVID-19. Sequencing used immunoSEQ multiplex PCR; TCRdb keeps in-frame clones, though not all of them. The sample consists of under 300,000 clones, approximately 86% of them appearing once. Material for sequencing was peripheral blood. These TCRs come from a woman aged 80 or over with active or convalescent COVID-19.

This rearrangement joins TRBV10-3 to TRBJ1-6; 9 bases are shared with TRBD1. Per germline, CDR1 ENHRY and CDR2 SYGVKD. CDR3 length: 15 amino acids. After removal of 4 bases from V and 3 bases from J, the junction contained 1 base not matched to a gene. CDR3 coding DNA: TGTGCCATCAGTGGGACAGGGGACTATAATTCACCCCTCCACTTT. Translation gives CAISGTGDYNSPLHF.

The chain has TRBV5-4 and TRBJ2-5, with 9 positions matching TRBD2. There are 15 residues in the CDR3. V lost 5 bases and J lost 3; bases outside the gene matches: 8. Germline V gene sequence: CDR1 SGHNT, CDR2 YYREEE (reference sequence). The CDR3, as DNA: TGTGCCAGCAGTCAACCGGGACTAGCAAAAGAGACCCAGTACTTC. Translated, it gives CASSQPGLAKETQYF.